Listed here are 26 T cell receptor beta chains from one sample, sequenced in a study of PD-1 blockade in classical Hodgkin lymphoma. Using immunoSEQ multiplex PCR, the repertoire was profiled, and TCRdb retains in-frame clones only, with some absent. The table records over 70,000 clones, about nine tenths of them present only once. Time point reported: cycle 4 day 1 (C4D1), after 5 to 7 weeks of nivolumab. Relapses following autologous stem cell transplantation were seen in all patients, with brentuximab vedotin exposure varying. The sample consisted of peripheral blood mononuclear cells (PBMCs), taken before the fourth cycle of nivolumab. The receptors stem from a human donor with classical Hodgkin lymphoma.

J is TRBJ1-1 and V is TRBV28; maybe TRBD1 (5 bases). The CDR3 loop spans 14 amino acids. V gave up 5 bases and J gave up 2 bases, with 12 bases separating them. In germline, CDR1 is MDHEN, CDR2 SYDVKM. CDR3 protein: CASSTWGYNTEAFF. The CDR3 nucleotides read TGTGCCAGCAGTACGTGGGGGTATAACACTGAAGCTTTCTTT.

The chain couples TRBV11-2 to TRBJ2-3, with D tentatively TRBD2 (6 bases). V was cut by 5 bases and J by 2 bases, with 20 bases left in between. The CDR3 contains 17 residues. Germline CDR1 reads SGHAT; CDR2 reads FQNNGV. This CDR3 is CASSETLTRSVTDTQYF. Written as DNA, the CDR3 is TGTGCCAGCAGCGAAACCCTGACTAGGAGTGTCACAGATACGCAGTATTTT.

The chain uses TRBV30 and TRBJ2-6; D possibly corresponds to TRBD1 (5 bases). From germline, CDR1 is GTSNPN and CDR2 SVGIG (reference sequence). CDR3 length equals 19 residues. V lost 0 bases, J lost 0 bases, and 18 bases lay in between. In nucleotides, the CDR3 is TGTGCCTGGAGTGTAAGCCTAGGCAGGGTGCCCTCTGGGGCCAACGTCCTGACTTTC. It translates to CAWSVSLGRVPSGANVLTF.

This clone was observed a few times. This sequence joins TRBV4-1 and TRBJ1-5, with a tentative D call TRBD1 (6 bases). V gave up 1 base and J gave up 4 bases, with 8 bases separating them. There are 14 residues in the CDR3. Germline V gene lookup returns CDR1 MGHRA and CDR2 YSYEKL. The CDR3 region is CASSQGQGNQPQHF. CDR3 DNA: TGCGCCAGCAGCCAAGGGCAGGGGAATCAGCCCCAGCATTTT.

This clone has a single count. CDR3 sequence reads: CASSSLGQGAGRSSYNEQFF. The CDR3 bases are TGTGCCAGCAGTTCCTTGGGACAGGGGGCAGGTAGGAGCTCCTACAATGAGCAGTTCTTC. This chain connects TRBV27 to TRBJ2-1, with 12 bases aligning to TRBD1. Germline trimming cut 4 bases from V and 0 bases from J; bases unmatched to any gene: 13. Germline assignment: CDR1 MNHEY and CDR2 SMNVEV (reference sequence). This CDR3 comprises 20 residues.

V is TRBV27 and J is TRBJ1-6; D remains unclear. Germline CDR1 is MNHEY and CDR2 is SMNVEV (reference sequence). V was trimmed by 0 bases and J by 5 bases, leaving 2 bases between them. The CDR3 covers 13 residues. CDR3 sequence: CASSLSHNSPLHF. DNA of the CDR3: TGTGCCAGCAGTTTATCTCATAATTCACCCCTCCACTTT.

This chain links TRBV7-9 with TRBJ2-3; 15 bases align to TRBD2. The CDR3 runs 17 residues. Germline CDR1 and CDR2: SEHNR and FQNEAQ (reference sequence). The junction had 10 bases not matched to a gene; V was cut back by 5 bases and J by 7 bases. In DNA form, the CDR3 reads TGTGCCAGCAGCCCTAGAGGACTAGCGGGGGGGCCAAATACGCAGTATTTT. It yields the protein CASSPRGLAGGPNTQYF.

This chain joins TRBV9 and TRBJ1-5; D call uncertain. The CDR3 spans 16 residues. Trimming stripped 4 bases from V and 5 bases from J, with 19 bases between. CDR1 and CDR2 from the germline V gene are SGDLS and YYNGEE. CDR3 nucleotides: TGTGCCAGCAGCCCACCGGGGTACCTTGGGGATCAGCCCCAGCATTTT. It codes for CASSPPGYLGDQPQHF.

This rearrangement joins TRBV11-2 to TRBJ2-1, with 10 positions matching TRBD2. Germline loops: CDR1 SGHAT, CDR2 FQNNGV. CDR3 length equals 15 residues. The trim removed 5 bases at V and 4 bases at J, leaving 5 bases unmatched. CDR3 in amino acids: CASSQTSGAYNEQFF. CDR3 bases: TGTGCCAGCAGCCAAACTAGCGGGGCTTACAATGAGCAGTTCTTC. Using reference TRBV11-2 and TRBJ2-1 for the parts outside the CDR3, the full variable domain is EAGVAQSPRYKIIEKRQSVAFWCNPISGHATLYWYQQILGQGPKLLIQFQNNGVVDDSQLPKDRFSAERLKGVDSTLKIQPAKLEDSAVYLCASSQTSGAYNEQFFGPGTRLTVL.

The table lists this clone with a count of one. The rearrangement links TRBV9 to TRBJ1-4; weak D call: TRBD1 (6 bases). V gave up 4 bases and J gave up 1 base, with 14 bases separating them. Germline lookup yields CDR1 SGDLS and CDR2 YYNGEE. The CDR3 runs to 16 residues. Here the CDR3 reads CASSFRGWGTNEKLFF. CDR3 DNA sequence: TGTGCCAGCAGCTTCAGGGGATGGGGAACTAATGAAAAACTGTTTTTT.

The rearrangement links TRBV9 to TRBJ1-5, with unresolved D. The CDR3 runs to 14 residues. Trimming shortened V by 2 bases and J by 5 bases, and 11 bases separated the two germline ends. The germline V gene encodes CDR1 SGDLS and CDR2 YYNGEE. CDR3 sequence reads: CASSVGSIDQPQHF. CDR3 sequence (DNA): TGTGCCAGCAGCGTGGGGAGCATCGATCAGCCCCAGCATTTT.

This chain connects TRBV27 to TRBJ1-5; 7 nucleotides align to TRBD1. The CDR3 spans 14 residues. Germline V lookup: CDR1 MNHEY, CDR2 SMNVEV (reference sequence). The V segment lost 5 bases and the J segment 6 bases; nucleotides outside the gene matches: 7. As DNA, the CDR3 is TGTGCCAGCAGTCCCGGACAGGAGGGTCAGCCCCAGCATTTT. This sequence encodes CASSPGQEGQPQHF.

The DNA for the CDR3 is TGTGCCAGCACCTCCTTGGGTAGGGCCTACTCCTACAATGAGCAGTTCTTC. It translates to CASTSLGRAYSYNEQFF. The chain couples TRBV7-9 to TRBJ2-1; D is unresolved. V was trimmed by 7 bases and J by 0 bases, leaving 19 bases between them. The CDR3 covers 17 residues. Germline values: CDR1 SEHNR, CDR2 FQNEAQ (reference sequence).

V gene TRBV4-3 combines with J gene TRBJ2-3, with TRBD2 matching over 8 bases. The junction had 11 bases not matched to a gene; V was cut back by 4 bases and J by 2 bases. Germline loops: CDR1 LGHNA, CDR2 YSLEER. The CDR3 runs to 17 residues. The CDR3 bases are TGCGCCAGCAGCCCCAAAGGAGGCGGGGGGCTCACAGATACGCAGTATTTT. Translated, it gives CASSPKGGGGLTDTQYF.

The CDR3 sequence: CASSLQGSSGEETQYF. The CDR3 coding sequence is TGTGCCAGCAGCCTCCAGGGGTCTAGCGGGGAAGAGACCCAGTACTTC. The chain has TRBV4-2 and TRBJ2-5, with 9 bases lining up with TRBD2. CDR1 and CDR2 from the germline V gene are LGHNA and YNFKEQ. CDR3 length equals 16 residues. The V and J ends lost 4 bases and 3 bases, in that order; junction bases with no gene match: 9.

J is TRBJ1-6 and V is TRBV19; 7 bases map to TRBD1. Germline CDR1 is LNHDA and CDR2 is SQIVND (reference sequence). The junction had 9 bases not matched to a gene; V was cut back by 3 bases and J by 10 bases. CDR3 size: 15 residues. CDR3 in DNA: TGTGCCAGTAGTATGGGATCCAGGGGGTACTCACCCCTCCACTTT. Residues: CASSMGSRGYSPLHF.

The chain has TRBV10-3 and TRBJ2-6; TRBD1 aligns across 7 bases. V dropped 3 bases and J dropped 0; count of bases not matched to a gene: 5. The CDR3 has 17 residues. The germline CDR1 and CDR2 sequences are ENHRY and SYGVKD. Here the CDR3 reads CAISDNRGSSGANVLTF. In nucleotides, the CDR3 is TGTGCCATCAGTGATAACAGGGGAAGCTCTGGGGCCAACGTCCTGACTTTC.

The chain is built from TRBV5-8 and TRBJ1-1, with D perhaps TRBD1 (6 bases). Germline values: CDR1 SGHTS, CDR2 YDEGEE. The CDR3 sequence is 17 residues long. Trimming removed 2 bases at V and 0 bases at J, with 17 bases between. The chain's CDR3 is CASSFAWEDSMNTEAFF. The CDR3 nucleotides are TGTGCCAGCAGCTTTGCGTGGGAGGACAGCATGAACACTGAAGCTTTCTTT.

This clone has only one observation. The chain has TRBV7-8 and TRBJ1-2; D is possibly TRBD1 (5 bases). The ends were cut back, 1 base at V and 4 bases at J, with 10 bases in the middle. This CDR3 contains 14 residues. Germline loops: CDR1 SGHVS, CDR2 FQNEAQ. The CDR3 nucleotides are TGTGCCAGCAGCTTAGTTCGGGGGATCTATGGCTACACCTTC. Protein: CASSLVRGIYGYTF. The whole variable domain, filled in from reference TRBV7-8 and TRBJ1-2, reads GAGVSQSPRYKVAKRGQDVALRCDPISGHVSLFWYQQALGQGPEFLTYFQNEAQLDKSGLPSDRFFAERPEGSVSTLKIQRTQQEDSAVYLCASSLVRGIYGYTFGSGTRLTVV.

The DNA for the CDR3 is TGTGCCTGGAGTGTAGAGGGAGGCAACGGCGGCTACACCTTC. Translated: CAWSVEGGNGGYTF. This rearrangement joins TRBV30 to TRBJ1-2; D gene uncertain. V lost 0 bases and J lost 8, with 16 bases in between. Per the germline V gene, CDR1 is GTSNPN and CDR2 is SVGIG (reference sequence). The CDR3 extends over 14 amino acids. The whole variable domain, remainder taken from reference TRBV30 and TRBJ1-2, is SQTIHQWPATLVQPVGSPLSLECTVEGTSNPNLYWYRQAAGRGLQLLFYSVGIGQISSEVPQNLSASRPQDRQFILSSKKLLLSDSGFYLCAWSVEGGNGGYTFGSGTRLTVV.

This chain joins TRBV9 and TRBJ1-1; D is unresolved. The V and J ends lost 0 bases and 7 bases respectively, with 10 bases between them. CDR1 is SGDLS, CDR2 YYNGEE, per germline. This CDR3 has 13 residues. The CDR3 loop is CASSVGATVEAFF. As DNA, the CDR3 is TGTGCCAGCAGCGTAGGGGCGACGGTTGAAGCTTTCTTT.

V gene TRBV10-3 combines with J gene TRBJ2-3; D not resolved. Germline V gene lookup returns CDR1 ENHRY and CDR2 SYGVKD. The V end lost 6 bases, the J end lost 5 bases, and 6 bases lay between the germline ends. The CDR3 totals 11 residues. CDR3 DNA: TGTGCCATCAGCGTTCTAGATACGCAGTATTTT. Residues: CAISVLDTQYF.

The CDR3 sequence is CASSILGQGRLNEQYF. In nucleotides, the CDR3 is TGTGCCAGCAGCATTCTTGGACAGGGACGGTTGAACGAGCAGTACTTC. This chain joins TRBV7-2 and TRBJ2-7; TRBD1 agrees at 8 bases. Germline assignment: CDR1 SGHTA and CDR2 FQGNSA. There are 16 residues in the CDR3. Losses at the gene ends were 5 bases for V and 5 bases for J; bases not matched to a gene: 14.

Details on this clone: Its ends do not fully match the called genes, so a read error is possible. The chain joins TRBV6-5 to TRBJ1-1; 7 bases fit TRBD1. The germline V gene encodes CDR1 MNHEY and CDR2 SVGAGI. The CDR3 loop spans 13 amino acids. CDR3 amino acids: CASSYSLQGGWTF. The CDR3, as DNA: TGTGCCAGCAGTTACTCCCTCCAGGGGGGCTGGACGTTT.

V gene TRBV5-1 combines with J gene TRBJ2-3; tentative D call: TRBD2 (5 bases). Trimming removed 2 bases from V and 9 bases from J, with 10 bases in between. The CDR3 extends over 12 amino acids. CDR1 and CDR2 (germline): SGHRS, YFSETQ. Here the CDR3 DNA reads TGCGCCAGCAGCTTTGGGAGTAAGACGCAGTATTTT. Its translation is CASSFGSKTQYF.

The chain is built from TRBV5-6 and TRBJ2-3; 7 positions agree with TRBD2. The germline V gene encodes CDR1 SGHDT and CDR2 YYEEEE. The CDR3 runs 15 residues. V was pared by 2 bases and J by 1 base, with 4 bases of the junction left unmatched. The CDR3 spells CASSFSGSGTDTQYF. The CDR3 region has the DNA TGTGCCAGCAGCTTTAGCGGGTCCGGCACAGATACGCAGTATTTT.